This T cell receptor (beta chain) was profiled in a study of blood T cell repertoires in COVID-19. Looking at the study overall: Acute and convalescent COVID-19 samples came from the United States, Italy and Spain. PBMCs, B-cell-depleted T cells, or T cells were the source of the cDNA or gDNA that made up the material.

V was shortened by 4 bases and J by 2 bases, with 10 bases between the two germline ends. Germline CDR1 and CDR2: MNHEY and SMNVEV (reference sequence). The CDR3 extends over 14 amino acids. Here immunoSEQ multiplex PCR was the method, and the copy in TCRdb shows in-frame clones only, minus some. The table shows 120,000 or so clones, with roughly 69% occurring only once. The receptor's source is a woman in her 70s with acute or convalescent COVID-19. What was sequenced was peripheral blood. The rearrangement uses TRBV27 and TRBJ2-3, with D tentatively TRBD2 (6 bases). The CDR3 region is CASSSGLTTDTQYF. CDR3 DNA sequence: TGTGCCAGCAGTTCGGGACTTACCACAGATACGCAGTATTTT.